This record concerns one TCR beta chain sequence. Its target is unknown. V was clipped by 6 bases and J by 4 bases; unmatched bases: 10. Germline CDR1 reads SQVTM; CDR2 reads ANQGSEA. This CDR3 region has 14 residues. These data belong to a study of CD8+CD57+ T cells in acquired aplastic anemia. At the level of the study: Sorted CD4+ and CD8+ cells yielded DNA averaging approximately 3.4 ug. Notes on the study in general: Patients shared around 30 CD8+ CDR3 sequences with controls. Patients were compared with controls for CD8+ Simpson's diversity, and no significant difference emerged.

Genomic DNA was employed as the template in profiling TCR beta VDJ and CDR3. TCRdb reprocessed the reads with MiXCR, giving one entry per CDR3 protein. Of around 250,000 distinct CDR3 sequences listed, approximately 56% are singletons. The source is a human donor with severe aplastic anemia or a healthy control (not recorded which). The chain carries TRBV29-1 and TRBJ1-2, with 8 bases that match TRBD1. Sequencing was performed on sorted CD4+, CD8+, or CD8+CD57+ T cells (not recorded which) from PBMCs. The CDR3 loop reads CSVGGGTGGYGYTF. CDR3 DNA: TGCAGCGTAGGGGGGGGGACAGGCGGCTATGGCTACACCTTC.